What follows are 17 T cell receptor beta chains derived from one specimen sequenced in a study of T cell changes during pregnancy in multiple sclerosis. TCRdb's copy holds only in-frame clones and misses some; the assay was immunoSEQ multiplex PCR. Of about 94,000 clones listed, over 90% are singletons. The sample was peripheral blood, taken in the third trimester of pregnancy. The origin of the receptors is a female donor with multiple sclerosis, enrolled in a pregnancy study.

This clone was observed a single time. V is TRBV28 and J is TRBJ1-5; 9 nucleotides agree with TRBD1. There are 15 residues in the CDR3. Germline V CDR1 and CDR2: MDHEN, SYDVKM. With V trimmed by 2 bases and J by 3 bases, 2 bases remained unmatched. As DNA, the CDR3 is TGTGCCAGCAGTTTAGGACAGGGGCTCAATCAGCCCCAGCATTTT. Its translation is CASSLGQGLNQPQHF.

This rearrangement joins TRBV6-4 to TRBJ2-1; TRBD2 matches at 7 bases. V trimming: 2 bases; J trimming: 4 bases; junction bases outside the gene matches: 11. CDR3 length equals 17 residues. Germline V gives CDR1 MRHNA, CDR2 SNTAGT. The CDR3 reads CASSDGSDQRDYNEQFF. The CDR3 DNA sequence: TGTGCCAGCAGTGACGGTTCGGATCAGCGGGATTACAATGAGCAGTTCTTC.

This clone appeared once. This chain uses TRBV4-2 with TRBJ2-2; the match to TRBD2 covers 7 bases. This CDR3 has 16 amino acids. The germline V gene encodes CDR1 LGHNA and CDR2 YNFKEQ. The J segment lost 2 bases and the V segment lost 6 bases, leaving 9 bases of the junction unmatched. CDR3 bases: TGTGCCAGCAGACCCGCTAGCGGAGCCAACACCGGGGAGCTGTTTTTT. It codes for CASRPASGANTGELFF.

The chain carries TRBV5-6 and TRBJ2-1; weak D call: TRBD1 (5 bases). Looked up from germline, CDR1 is SGHDT and CDR2 is YYEEEE. V lost 1 base, J lost 0 bases, and 11 bases lay in between. The CDR3 length is 16 residues. The CDR3 region is CASSLFGHSSYNEQFF. The CDR3 DNA follows: TGTGCCAGCAGCTTGTTCGGACATAGCTCCTACAATGAGCAGTTCTTC.

The chain uses TRBV10-2 and TRBJ2-5; 7 nucleotides agree with TRBD1. The V and J ends lost 8 bases and 3 bases, in that order; junction bases with no gene match: 3. The germline V gene encodes CDR1 WSHSY and CDR2 SAAADI. This CDR3 has 12 residues. CDR3 protein: CASGQVEETQYF. CDR3 sequence (DNA): TGCGCCAGCGGACAGGTGGAAGAGACCCAGTACTTC.

The chain uses TRBV4-1 and TRBJ1-1; the match to TRBD1 covers 10 bases. CDR1 is MGHRA and CDR2 is YSYEKL in the germline V gene. V trimming: 1 base; J trimming: 8 bases; junction bases outside the gene matches: 4. The CDR3 has 14 residues. CDR3 amino acids: CASSQGQGAGEAFF. The CDR3 DNA is TGCGCCAGCAGCCAAGGACAGGGGGCTGGGGAAGCTTTCTTT.

The table lists this clone with a count of one. This chain uses TRBV9 with TRBJ1-1; D is unclear. The CDR3 loop spans 13 amino acids. The ends were cut back, 6 bases at V and 0 bases at J, with 9 bases in the middle. Germline assignment: CDR1 SGDLS and CDR2 YYNGEE. This chain's CDR3 is CASKRSMNTEAFF. CDR3 in DNA: TGTGCCAGCAAGAGAAGCATGAACACTGAAGCTTTCTTT.

This sequence joins TRBV6-1 and TRBJ2-7, with TRBD1 matching over 7 bases. Germline loops: CDR1 MNHNS, CDR2 SASEGT. The J segment lost 1 base and the V segment lost 5 bases, leaving 2 bases of the junction unmatched. The length of the CDR3 is 13 residues. The DNA for the CDR3 is TGTGCCAGCAGTAGGGACAGATCCTACGAGCAGTACTTC. Translating it yields CASSRDRSYEQYF.

The chain employs TRBV5-4 and TRBJ1-2; no clear D. V gave up 1 base and J gave up 2 bases, with 9 bases separating them. This CDR3 has 14 residues. The germline gives CDR1 SGHNT, CDR2 YYREEE (reference sequence). CDR3 amino acids: CASSLFGSNYGYTF. The CDR3 nucleotides are TGTGCCAGCAGCTTGTTCGGGAGCAACTATGGCTACACCTTC.

V is TRBV11-2 and J is TRBJ1-1; D uncertain. CDR1 is SGHAT and CDR2 is FQNNGV in the germline V gene. Trimming stripped 3 bases from V and 4 bases from J, with 6 bases between. CDR3 size: 12 residues. The CDR3 region has the DNA TGTGCCAGCAGCTTCGGAGGCACTGAAGCTTTCTTT. Protein product: CASSFGGTEAFF. Filled out from reference TRBV11-2 and TRBJ1-1, the complete variable domain reads EAGVAQSPRYKIIEKRQSVAFWCNPISGHATLYWYQQILGQGPKLLIQFQNNGVVDDSQLPKDRFSAERLKGVDSTLKIQPAKLEDSAVYLCASSFGGTEAFFGQGTRLTVV.

The CDR3 sequence is CASRKTGTRVNHQPQHF. The CDR3 DNA sequence: TGTGCCAGTAGGAAGACAGGGACCCGGGTAAACCATCAGCCCCAGCATTTT. The rearrangement uses TRBV19 and TRBJ1-5; 7 bases align to TRBD1. V dropped 6 bases and J dropped 5; count of bases not matched to a gene: 16. CDR3 size: 17 residues. In germline, CDR1 is LNHDA, CDR2 SQIVND (reference sequence).

The genes are TRBV6-6 and TRBJ1-3; 7 positions match TRBD1. This CDR3 spans 14 amino acids. CDR1 and CDR2 (germline): MNHNY, SVGAGI (reference sequence). V trimming: 4 bases; J trimming: 3 bases; junction bases outside the gene matches: 3. For the CDR3, the DNA is TGTGCCAGCAGTTTAACAGGGGTTGGAAACACCATATATTTT. This sequence encodes CASSLTGVGNTIYF.

V and J are TRBV28 and TRBJ2-1; TRBD2 matches at 8 bases. Trimming cost V 6 bases and J 1 base; bases outside gene matches: 8. The CDR3 has 16 amino acids. Germline lookup yields CDR1 MDHEN and CDR2 SYDVKM. The CDR3 sequence is CASRPSGSGSYNEQFF. CDR3 bases: TGTGCCAGCAGGCCAAGCGGGAGCGGGTCCTACAATGAGCAGTTCTTC.

The chain links TRBV6-1 to TRBJ1-1; D is ambiguous. Germline V gene sequence: CDR1 MNHNS, CDR2 SASEGT. Trimming removed 7 bases from V and 0 bases from J, with 6 bases in between. This CDR3 is 12 amino acids long. CDR3 in DNA: TGTGCCAGCACCCTTCTGAACACTGAAGCTTTCTTT. Translating gives CASTLLNTEAFF.

The chain combines TRBV10-1 with TRBJ2-1; possibly TRBD1 for D (6 bases). From germline, CDR1 is WNHNN and CDR2 SYGVQD (reference sequence). V shed 3 bases and J shed 5 bases, with 20 bases lying between them. The CDR3 has 17 residues. CDR3 amino acids: CASSDSPGAVLDNEQFF. CDR3 DNA: TGCGCCAGCAGTGACTCGCCAGGGGCCGTACTAGACAATGAGCAGTTCTTC.

The chain recombines TRBV4-1 with TRBJ2-1; 7 bases map to TRBD1. The V gene end was trimmed by 4 bases and the J gene end by 6 bases; junction bases not matched to a gene: 9. Germline CDR1 reads MGHRA; CDR2 reads YSYEKL. CDR3 size: 15 residues. CDR3 sequence reads: CASSPATGFANEQFF. CDR3 sequence (DNA): TGCGCCAGCAGCCCTGCGACAGGGTTCGCCAATGAGCAGTTCTTC.

The rearrangement uses TRBV5-4 and TRBJ2-5; 10 bases align to TRBD1. Germline-derived CDR1 and CDR2 are SGHNT and YYREEE (reference sequence). The trim removed 0 bases at V and 6 bases at J, leaving 2 bases unmatched. CDR3 length: 14 amino acids. DNA for the CDR3: TGTGCCAGCAGCTTGGGGACAGGGGGGAAGACCCAGTACTTC. It specifies CASSLGTGGKTQYF.